These T cell receptor beta chains were read from a single sample in a study of CD8 T cells in ankylosing spondylitis. Using its own MiXCR run on the 5' RACE reads, TCRdb lists one record per CDR3 protein. The repertoire has a few hundred thousand distinct CDR3 sequences, less than 25% of them found once; the top ten carry under 4%. The specimen sequenced was blood, either unsorted or a sorted T cell fraction (not recorded which). The receptor set was obtained from a female donor with ankylosing spondylitis or in good health (not recorded which). Both conserved end residues are part of each CDR3. A D gene is named only where the DNA matches it firmly. Size is stated for part of the rows, as once, few or many counts, or as a class when the clone is expanded.

clone_size j_call d_call v_call cdr3_nt cdr3_aa
NA TRBJ2-3 TRBD2 TRBV7-6 TGTGCCAGCAGCTTTGGACTAGCGGGCTCTAGCACAGATACGCAGTATTTT CASSFGLAGSSTDTQYF
many TRBJ1-2 NA TRBV12-3/TRBV12-4 TGTGCCAGCAATTTGGAAGGGAGCGGCTACACCTTC CASNLEGSGYTF
many TRBJ2-5 NA TRBV29-1 TGCAGCGTTTTGATCCTTAGGGGCGAGGAGACCCAGTACTTC CSVLILRGEETQYF
few TRBJ2-1 TRBD2 TRBV5-6 TGTGCCAGCAGCTTAGGACTAGTTGTGGGACTTTACAATGAGCAGTTCTTC CASSLGLVVGLYNEQFF
NA TRBJ2-7 TRBD1 TRBV7-2 TGTGCCAGCAGCCCGACAGGGGGCGGCGAGCAGTACTTC CASSPTGGGEQYF
few TRBJ1-2 NA TRBV7-2 TGTGCCAGCAGCGTGACAGCTTCCTTGATGAACTATGGCTACACCTTC CASSVTASLMNYGYTF
NA TRBJ2-7 TRBD2 TRBV6-1 TGTGCCAGCAGTCAGACTACTAGCGGCTCCTACGAGCAGTACTTC CASSQTTSGSYEQYF
NA TRBJ2-7 NA TRBV5-1 TGCGCCAGCAGCTCGGATGGGTTCGTAGGGGAGCAGTACTTC CASSSDGFVGEQYF
NA TRBJ2-1 TRBD2 TRBV20-1 TGCAGTGCTTCGGGGGGGCTTCTCTCCAATGAGCAGTTCTTC CSASGGLLSNEQFF
once TRBJ1-6 TRBD1 TRBV6-1 TGTGCCAGCAGTCGCCGGGACAGGGACGATTCACCCCTCCACTTT CASSRRDRDDSPLHF
few TRBJ1-2 NA TRBV6-5 TGTGCCAGCAGTTACCCCGACAGGCACTATGGCTACACCTTC CASSYPDRHYGYTF
few TRBJ2-4 TRBD1 TRBV28 TGTGCCAGCAGTCGGCTCGGACAGGTCGGGGACAAAAACATTCAGTACTTC CASSRLGQVGDKNIQYF
few TRBJ2-7 NA TRBV3-1 TGTGCCAGCAGCCAAGTCCCCTACGAGCAGTACTTC CASSQVPYEQYF
few TRBJ2-1 TRBD2 TRBV20-1 TGCAGTGCTATCCGGGGACTAGCGGGAGGATTAGAAGAGCAGTTCTTC CSAIRGLAGGLEEQFF
few TRBJ2-4 NA TRBV20-1 TGCAGTGCTAGCGGACGTGAAGGGGTTAGAAACATTCAGTACTTC CSASGREGVRNIQYF
few TRBJ1-5 NA TRBV10-3 TGTGCCATCAGTGAGTCGTTACAGCCCCAGCATTTT CAISESLQPQHF
few TRBJ2-3 TRBD2 TRBV6-1 TGTGCCAGCAGGGGTAGCGGGAGGGGTGGAGATACGCAGTATTTT CASRGSGRGGDTQYF
few TRBJ2-1 TRBD2 TRBV24-1 TGTGCCACCGGGATAGCGGGAAGTGAGCAGTTCTTC CATGIAGSEQFF
few TRBJ2-1 TRBD2 TRBV11-2 TGTGCCAGCAGCCACAGCGGGAGCGGGGTTGAGCAGTTCTTC CASSHSGSGVEQFF
many TRBJ2-6 NA TRBV29-1 TGCAGCGCCTGGGGTCTGGCTGGGGCCAACGTCCTGACTTTC CSAWGLAGANVLTF
NA TRBJ2-1 NA TRBV7-8 TGTGCCAGCAGCTCCCCTCGGGTCAATGAGCAGTTCTTC CASSSPRVNEQFF
NA TRBJ2-7 TRBD1 TRBV6-5 TGTGCCAGCAGCTCCTCGGACAGGCCTGTCCGGGAGCAGTACTTC CASSSSDRPVREQYF